The 28 T cell receptor beta chains presented below share a single source sample, sequenced in a study of T cell responses to AZD1222 COVID-19 vaccine. The protocol was immunoSEQ multiplex PCR, while the TCRdb copy is restricted to in-frame clones and leaves out a portion. The sample consists of about 110,000 clones, approximately 89% of them appearing once. The sequencing used peripheral blood, collected on day 0 of MenACWY control vaccination. Receptors were obtained from an adult in good health.

Comment on this clone: Other DNA sequences in this specimen translate into the identical CDR3. The gene calls are TRBV4-1 and TRBJ1-5; D unclear. With 0 bases removed from V and 4 bases from J, the gap between germline ends came to 7 bases. This CDR3 has 14 residues. From germline, CDR1 is MGHRA and CDR2 YSYEKL. The CDR3 bases are TGCGCCAGCAGCCAAGATTCTGGAAATCAGCCCCAGCATTTT. This translates into CASSQDSGNQPQHF.

This chain links TRBV6-5 with TRBJ1-2; D unclear. Trimming left V 0 bases short and J 11 bases short, with 10 bases between. Germline V gene sequence: CDR1 MNHEY, CDR2 SVGAGI. The CDR3 totals 12 residues. The CDR3 DNA sequence: TGTGCCAGCAGTTACTCGAATTTTGGTTACACCTTC. Its translation is CASSYSNFGYTF.

This clone was found once. This chain joins TRBV27 and TRBJ2-1, with 10 positions matching TRBD1. In germline, CDR1 is MNHEY, CDR2 SMNVEV (reference sequence). The CDR3 consists of 15 residues. V lost 2 bases, J lost 8 bases, and 6 bases stayed unmatched. The CDR3 sequence is CASSLEGQGSDEQFF. The CDR3 DNA sequence: TGTGCCAGCAGTTTAGAGGGACAGGGGTCGGATGAGCAGTTCTTC.

The gene calls are TRBV3-1 (or the pseudogene TRBV3-2) and TRBJ1-6; D perhaps matches TRBD1 (6 bases). The germline gives CDR1 LGHDT, CDR2 YNNKEL (reference sequence). Trimming stripped 0 bases from V and 2 bases from J, with 14 bases between. The CDR3 has 18 amino acids. CDR3 sequence: CASSQERGGLPYNSPLHF. CDR3 DNA sequence: TGTGCCAGCAGCCAAGAGAGGGGGGGGCTACCCTATAATTCACCCCTCCACTTT.

CDR3 protein: CASSLGGTGNTEAFF. Here the CDR3 DNA reads TGTGCCAGCAGCTTAGGCGGGACAGGGAACACTGAAGCTTTCTTT. The chain uses TRBV7-9 and TRBJ1-1; TRBD1 matches at 8 bases. The CDR3 is 15 residues long. V shed 1 base and J 1 base; nucleotides not matched to a gene: 2. The germline gives CDR1 SEHNR, CDR2 FQNEAQ (reference sequence).

The genes are TRBV6-5 and TRBJ2-2, with D possibly being TRBD1 or TRBD2 (7 bases each). This CDR3 is built from 13 residues. The V and J ends lost 8 bases and 7 bases respectively, with 14 bases between them. The germline V gene encodes CDR1 MNHEY and CDR2 SVGAGI. CDR3 nucleotides: TGTGCCAGCGGGAGGGGGCCGGGCGGGGAGCTGTTTTTT. Protein product: CASGRGPGGELFF.

The chain has TRBV5-1 and TRBJ1-2, with D perhaps TRBD1 (5 bases). The V and J ends lost 4 bases and 5 bases respectively, with 12 bases between them. From germline, CDR1 is SGHRS and CDR2 YFSETQ. This CDR3 spans 13 amino acids. CDR3: CASSGRVGYGYTF. CDR3 bases: TGCGCCAGCAGCGGCAGGGTCGGGTATGGCTACACCTTC.

The rearrangement joins TRBV6-6 to TRBJ1-6; 7 bases fit TRBD1. The CDR3 runs to 16 residues. V gave up 9 bases and J gave up 7 bases; unmatched junction bases: 15. Germline CDR1 and CDR2: MNHNY and SVGAGI (reference sequence). Here the CDR3 reads CASQISRTGGNSPLHF. CDR3 coding DNA: TGTGCCAGTCAGATCTCTCGGACAGGAGGGAATTCACCCCTCCACTTT.

V gene TRBV6-5 combines with J gene TRBJ1-3; the match to TRBD1 covers 7 bases. The CDR3 spans 15 residues. V dropped 5 bases and J dropped 0; count of bases not matched to a gene: 4. Germline CDR1 MNHEY, CDR2 SVGAGI. The CDR3 coding sequence is TGTGCCAGCAGTCAGGACAGGTTCTCTGGAAACACCATATATTTT. This sequence encodes CASSQDRFSGNTIYF.

The chain links TRBV12-3 or TRBV12-4 to TRBJ2-2, with D perhaps assigned TRBD1 or TRBD2 (5 bases each). CDR3 length equals 13 residues. V shed 11 bases and J shed 4 bases, with 14 bases lying between them. The CDR3 DNA sequence: TGTGCCTCAAGAGGGGCATTCACCGGGGAGCTGTTTTTT. It translates to CASRGAFTGELFF.

The chain joins TRBV12-1 to TRBJ2-3; the table assigns TRBD2, which was not confirmed against the DNA. TRBV12-1 is noted as a pseudogene. The CDR3 is 16 residues long. In DNA, the CDR3 is TGTGCCAGCAGCCCCCCGGGTAGCGGATGCACAGATACGCAGTATTTT. It yields the protein CASSPPGSGCTDTQYF.

The genes are TRBV27 and TRBJ2-7; D may be TRBD2 (6 bases). V gave up 2 bases and J gave up 3 bases, with 17 bases separating them. The CDR3 is 16 amino acids. CDR1 MNHEY and CDR2 SMNVEV come from the germline V gene (reference sequence). The CDR3 loop is CASSLAAGTYHYEQYF. CDR3 nucleotide sequence: TGTGCCAGCAGTTTAGCCGCGGGGACGTACCACTACGAGCAGTACTTC.

The chain employs TRBV11-3 and TRBJ2-1, with 7 nucleotides matching TRBD1. The germline gives CDR1 SGHNT, CDR2 YENEEA. This CDR3 spans 15 amino acids. Trimming at V came to 0 bases and at J to 2 bases, leaving 1 base not matched to a gene. Here the CDR3 DNA reads TGTGCCAGCAGCTTAGAAACAGGGGCCTACAATGAGCAGTTCTTC. Its translation: CASSLETGAYNEQFF.

The rearrangement uses TRBV5-6 and TRBJ1-2, with a weak D call TRBD1 (5 bases). The CDR3 covers 15 residues. Between the trimmed V and J ends, which lost 1 base and 1 base, there was a span of 11 bases. Germline CDR1 reads SGHDT; CDR2 reads YYEEEE. The chain's CDR3 is CASSLSGGGNYGYTF. The CDR3 bases are TGTGCCAGCAGCTTGTCTGGGGGAGGTAACTATGGCTACACCTTC.

This clone was picked up a small number of times. V and J are TRBV29-1 and TRBJ1-2, with TRBD1 matching 11 bases. The CDR3 covers 15 residues. The germline gives CDR1 SQVTM, CDR2 ANQGSEA. V gave up 5 bases and J gave up 6 bases; unmatched junction bases: 11. The CDR3 DNA is TGCAGCGTTCCCGGACAGGGGGCGCTTTCTCATGGCTACACCTTC. This encodes CSVPGQGALSHGYTF. The whole variable domain, remainder taken from reference TRBV29-1 and TRBJ1-2, is SAVISQKPSRDICQRGTSLTIQCQVDSQVTMMFWYRQQPGQSLTLIATANQGSEATYESGFVIDKFPISRPNLTFSTLTVSNMSPEDSSIYLCSVPGQGALSHGYTFGSGTRLTVV.

V gene TRBV4-2 combines with J gene TRBJ2-7; 9 bases match TRBD1. Germline values: CDR1 LGHNA, CDR2 YNFKEQ. The CDR3 spans 15 residues. Unmatched junction bases numbered 9, after V lost 4 bases and J lost 5 bases. CDR3 in DNA: TGTGCCAGCAGCCGCCAGGGACAGGGTGCCCACGAGCAGTACTTC. Protein: CASSRQGQGAHEQYF.

The rearrangement uses TRBV29-1 and TRBJ2-7; D call uncertain. The CDR3 has 12 residues. Germline V lookup: CDR1 SQVTM, CDR2 ANQGSEA. V shed 2 bases and J shed 3 bases, with 8 bases lying between them. CDR3 coding DNA: TGCAGCGTTGAAACAGCTGACTACGAGCAGTACTTC. Translated: CSVETADYEQYF.

The V gene is TRBV7-2, the J gene TRBJ1-3, with no clear D. CDR1 is SGHTA and CDR2 is FQGNSA in the germline V gene. V lost 5 bases to trimming and J lost 3 bases, with 17 bases between them. The CDR3 is 16 amino acids. CDR3 loop: CASSLPAGGSGNTIYF. The CDR3 nucleotides are TGTGCCAGCAGCCTCCCCGCGGGCGGTAGTGGAAACACCATATATTTT.

Only a few counts were recorded for this clone. CDR3 protein: CASSPQRGKLFF. In DNA form, the CDR3 reads TGTGCCAGCTCACCACAGCGGGGTAAACTGTTTTTT. This chain uses TRBV18 with TRBJ1-4, with D unclear. The CDR3 covers 12 residues. The V end lost 1 base, the J end lost 11 bases, and 8 bases lay between the germline ends. CDR1 and CDR2 from the germline V gene are KGHSH and LQKENI.

The chain's CDR3 is CASSPNGLYSNQPQHF. Here the CDR3 DNA reads TGTGCCAGCAGTCCCAATGGTCTTTATAGCAATCAGCCCCAGCATTTT. V is TRBV28 and J is TRBJ1-5; no reliable D call. The germline V gene has CDR1 MDHEN and CDR2 SYDVKM. The CDR3 contains 16 residues. Deletions cut 5 bases from V and 0 bases from J, with 14 bases between.

The CDR3: CASSAKRGSSYNEQFF. CDR3 DNA: TGTGCCAGCAGCGCCAAGCGGGGGAGCTCCTACAATGAGCAGTTCTTC. The V and J genes are TRBV11-2 and TRBJ2-1; TRBD2 matches 8 bases. The CDR3 covers 16 residues. Trimming took 5 bases from V and 0 from J; bases not matched to a gene: 6. Germline CDR1 SGHAT, CDR2 FQNNGV.

The chain combines TRBV2 with TRBJ1-1, with D perhaps TRBD1 (5 bases). V was clipped by 6 bases and J by 1 base, with 15 bases between them. The CDR3 has 15 amino acids. Germline V gene sequence: CDR1 SNHLY, CDR2 FYNNEI. The CDR3 region has the DNA TGTGCCAGCAGGGGGAGCAGGGATGCGAACACTGAAGCTTTCTTT. As protein: CASRGSRDANTEAFF.

V is TRBV20-1 and J is TRBJ1-1; D might be TRBD1 (5 bases). Germline CDR1 reads DFQATT; CDR2 reads SNEGSKA (reference sequence). The CDR3 has 13 residues. V lost 3 bases and J lost 5, with 13 bases in between. CDR3 amino acids: CSASIGGDTEAFF. The CDR3 coding sequence is TGCAGTGCTAGTATCGGAGGGGATACTGAAGCTTTCTTT.

The chain links TRBV6-6 to TRBJ1-5, with a weak D call TRBD1 (5 bases). CDR1 MNHNY and CDR2 SVGAGI come from the germline V gene (reference sequence). V was trimmed by 0 bases and J by 7 bases, leaving 13 bases between them. The CDR3 loop spans 15 amino acids. DNA of the CDR3: TGTGCCAGCAGTTACTCTGGGAGGGACGGGCAGCCCCAGCATTTT. Translated, it gives CASSYSGRDGQPQHF.

The chain combines TRBV19 with TRBJ2-5; D unresolved. Deletions cut 5 bases from V and 2 bases from J, with 18 bases between. Germline V CDR1 and CDR2: LNHDA, SQIVND (reference sequence). This CDR3 is built from 16 residues. CDR3 region: CASSGQDGEIQETQYF. As DNA, the CDR3 is TGTGCCAGTAGTGGGCAGGACGGTGAGATACAAGAGACCCAGTACTTC.

This clone was recorded once. The V and J genes are TRBV29-1 and TRBJ1-2; 7 nucleotides agree with TRBD1. The CDR3 runs to 13 residues. Looked up from germline, CDR1 is SQVTM and CDR2 is ANQGSEA. Losses at the gene ends were 1 base for V and 8 bases for J; bases not matched to a gene: 7. CDR3 amino acids: CSVEGSQGIGYTF. CDR3 in DNA: TGCAGCGTTGAAGGATCACAGGGGATCGGCTACACCTTC.

The CDR3 nucleotides read TGTGCCAGCAGCTTAGATTACAGGCGGGGCCTATATGGCTACACCTTC. It translates to CASSLDYRRGLYGYTF. The chain recombines TRBV13 with TRBJ1-2, with a tentative D call TRBD1 (5 bases). V was clipped by 1 base and J by 5 bases, with 17 bases between them. The CDR3 is 16 residues long. Germline loops: CDR1 PRHDT, CDR2 FYEKMQ (reference sequence). The full variable domain, rest sourced from reference TRBV13 and TRBJ1-2, is AAGVIQSPRHLIKEKRETATLKCYPIPRHDTVYWYQQGPGQDPQFLISFYEKMQSDKGSIPDRFSAQQFSDYHSELNMSSLELGDSALYFCASSLDYRRGLYGYTFGSGTRLTVV.

This clone appeared once. The J gene is TRBJ2-4, the V gene TRBV27; 8 bases map to TRBD1. The germline gives CDR1 MNHEY, CDR2 SMNVEV (reference sequence). Losses at the gene ends were 4 bases for V and 0 bases for J; bases not matched to a gene: 8. This CDR3 is 17 amino acids long. CDR3 sequence reads: CASSSWDRFSAKNIQYF. The DNA of the CDR3 is TGTGCCAGCAGTTCTTGGGACAGGTTCTCAGCCAAAAACATTCAGTACTTC.